The next 2 T cell receptor beta chains were all read from a single sample in a study of beta chain features in type 1 diabetes. Study-level points and caveats: Moderate but significant shortening of TCRB CDR3s was recorded in all four CD4+ subsets from Type 1 diabetes patients.

The authors reverse transcribed all of the isolated RNA, so sequencing captured expressed TCRB transcripts. Method: immunoSEQ multiplex PCR; TCRdb's copy keeps in-frame clones and lacks some. The sample holds approximately 260,000 clones, around 21% seen once. No antigen has been assigned to these receptors. Source material: naive CD4+ T cells from blood. The receptors originated from a woman aged 40 to 50 with type 1 diabetes.

The rearrangement links TRBV29-1 to TRBJ2-1; 10 bases align to TRBD2. The CDR3 has 16 amino acids. Germline lookup yields CDR1 SQVTM and CDR2 ANQGSEA. Trimming cost V 1 base and J 7 bases; bases outside gene matches: 10. Here the CDR3 DNA reads TGCAGCGTTGAAGGGAAGCGGGAGGGCCGGGTAAATGAGCAGTTCTTC. Translation gives CSVEGKREGRVNEQFF.

The chain employs TRBV27 and TRBJ2-7; tentatively, D is TRBD1 (6 bases). The germline V gene encodes CDR1 MNHEY and CDR2 SMNVEV (reference sequence). The V end was cut by 2 bases, the J end by 3 bases, with 8 bases between. The CDR3 has 13 amino acids. The chain's CDR3 is CASSLKDSYEQYF. The CDR3 nucleotides read TGTGCCAGCAGTTTAAAGGACAGCTACGAGCAGTACTTC.